The 12 T cell receptor beta chains below were found in one sample sequenced in a study of vaccination effects on CD4 cells after COVID-19. Sequencing was performed with immunoSEQ multiplex PCR; in TCRdb, only in-frame clones are kept and a portion is missing. Counted here are about 20,000 clones, approximately 70% occurring once; the ten biggest clones make up 9.1%. ViraFEST expansion of antigen-specific CD4+ T cells with viral peptide pools preceded sequencing. When roughly eleven days of culture had elapsed, CD4+ T cells were isolated. No vaccinee had earlier SARS-CoV-2 infection, and nucleocapsid antibodies were negative. These receptors' targets are unknown. Source: CD4+ T cells from PBMCs cultured with HCoV-NL63 spike peptides, taken before COVID-19 vaccination. The receptors stem from a human donor who received a COVID-19 vaccine.

This chain links TRBV2 with TRBJ2-6, with D possibly TRBD1 on 7 matching bases. Trimming removed 7 bases from V and 2 bases from J, with 15 bases in between. Germline V gene sequence: CDR1 SNHLY, CDR2 FYNNEI. The CDR3 covers 16 residues. The CDR3 coding sequence is TGTGCCAGCAAGGAGGGGGCAAGGGCTGGGGCCAACGTCCTGACTTTC. Its protein is CASKEGARAGANVLTF.

The chain has TRBV3-1 (or the pseudogene TRBV3-2) and TRBJ2-5; TRBD1 agrees at 7 bases. Germline V lookup: CDR1 LGHDT, CDR2 YNNKEL (reference sequence). After removal of 0 bases from V and 5 bases from J, the junction contained 9 bases not matched to a gene. The CDR3 is 16 amino acids. The CDR3: CASSQDRQGGWETQYF. CDR3 bases: TGTGCCAGCAGCCAAGATCGACAGGGCGGGTGGGAGACCCAGTACTTC.

This clone appeared a few times. This chain links TRBV5-5 with TRBJ1-3; D may be TRBD1 (6 bases). V was cut by 0 bases and J by 0 bases, with 10 bases left in between. The CDR3 is made up of 16 amino acids. Germline V gives CDR1 SGHKS, CDR2 YYEKEE (reference sequence). This chain's CDR3 is CASSLVGQLSGNTIYF. In DNA, the CDR3 is TGTGCCAGCAGCTTGGTTGGACAGCTCTCTGGAAACACCATATATTTT.

Concerning this clone: Additional DNA sequences in this sample encode the identical CDR3. This CDR3 is CASSLSSYEQYF. As DNA, the CDR3 is TGTGCCAGCAGCCTTAGTTCCTACGAGCAGTACTTC. This chain links TRBV7-2 with TRBJ2-7; D is unclear. Trimming took off 5 bases at V and 1 base at J, with 6 bases between the two ends. This CDR3 has 12 residues. Germline-derived CDR1 and CDR2 are SGHTA and FQGNSA. Full variable domain (outside the CDR3, taken from reference TRBV7-2 and TRBJ2-7): GAGVSQSPSNKVTEKGKDVELRCDPISGHTALYWYRQSLGQGLEFLIYFQGNSAPDKSGLPSDRFSAERTGGSVSTLTIQRTQQEDSAVYLCASSLSSYEQYFGPGTRLTVT.

The chain joins TRBV19 to TRBJ1-5; TRBD1 agrees at 7 bases. The CDR3 is 16 residues long. V gave up 6 bases and J gave up 4 bases; unmatched junction bases: 12. The germline V gene encodes CDR1 LNHDA and CDR2 SQIVND (reference sequence). The CDR3 DNA reads as TGTGCCAGTAGACTCCTGCCGGGACAGAAAAATCAGCCCCAGCATTTT. Encoded protein: CASRLLPGQKNQPQHF.

This clone came up once. The rearrangement links TRBV7-2 to TRBJ2-1; D could derive from TRBD1 or TRBD2 (5 bases each). Trimming left V 5 bases short and J 6 bases short, with 17 bases between. Germline assignment: CDR1 SGHTA and CDR2 FQGNSA. The CDR3 contains 15 residues. Written as DNA, the CDR3 is TGTGCCAGCAGCGAACCCGGGGCGAAGGGCAATGAGCAGTTCTTC. It specifies CASSEPGAKGNEQFF.

The genes are TRBV11-3 and TRBJ2-1; D gene uncertain. Trimming pared 1 base from V and 6 bases from J, leaving 7 bases between. The CDR3 consists of 13 residues. CDR1 SGHNT and CDR2 YENEEA come from the germline V gene. The CDR3 sequence: CASSLAEGNEQFF. The CDR3 DNA reads as TGTGCCAGCAGCTTAGCAGAAGGCAATGAGCAGTTCTTC.

The chain joins TRBV11-2 to TRBJ2-2; 10 bases fit TRBD2. CDR1 SGHAT and CDR2 FQNNGV come from the germline V gene. This CDR3 is 16 amino acids long. The J segment lost 5 bases and the V segment lost 3 bases, leaving 6 bases of the junction unmatched. The CDR3 reads CASSFQRGGNTGELFF. The CDR3, as DNA: TGTGCCAGCAGCTTTCAGCGGGGGGGCAATACCGGGGAGCTGTTTTTT.

The V and J genes are TRBV7-9 and TRBJ2-7; the D gene is possibly TRBD1 (6 bases). The germline CDR1 and CDR2 sequences are SEHNR and FQNEAQ (reference sequence). V was shortened by 3 bases and J by 5 bases, with 14 bases between the two germline ends. This CDR3 is built from 14 residues. Here the CDR3 reads CASSFGQGINEQYF. The CDR3 nucleotides are TGTGCCAGCAGCTTCGGTCAGGGGATAAACGAGCAGTACTTC.

The chain employs TRBV5-4 and TRBJ2-1, with 8 bases matching TRBD1. Looked up from germline, CDR1 is SGHNT and CDR2 is YYREEE (reference sequence). J was trimmed by 14 bases and V by 1 base; bases with no gene match: 8. The CDR3 loop spans 13 amino acids. The CDR3 loop is CASSLFQGAREFF. The DNA for the CDR3 is TGTGCCAGCAGCTTGTTTCAGGGGGCGAGGGAGTTCTTC.

This clone was seen only a few times. V is TRBV19 and J is TRBJ1-4; TRBD1 matches at 10 bases. Germline V gene data show CDR1 as LNHDA and CDR2 as SQIVND (reference sequence). The CDR3 runs 16 residues. Trimming cost V 6 bases and J 5 bases; bases outside gene matches: 9. The CDR3 nucleotides are TGTGCCAGTAGCCGTACCTTGGGACAGGGGAATGAAAAACTGTTTTTT. Its translation: CASSRTLGQGNEKLFF.

The chain links TRBV28 to TRBJ2-7; D is perhaps TRBD1 or TRBD2 (5 bases each). This CDR3 comprises 11 residues. CDR1 and CDR2 from the germline V gene are MDHEN and SYDVKM. V lost 2 bases and J lost 9, with 8 bases in between. The chain's CDR3 is CASSLEGRQYF. The CDR3 bases are TGTGCCAGCAGTTTAGAGGGGAGGCAGTACTTC.